Below, 26 T cell receptor beta chains from the same sample are listed, as sequenced in a study of T cells in Graves' hyperthyroidism and ophthalmopathy. Amplified TCR beta CDR3 regions derived from RNA transcripts. The study used the HTBI primer set for a first-round RT-PCR of the TCR CDR3. TCRdb re-called the multiplex PCR reads through MiXCR, storing one row per CDR3 protein. The table lists 530,000 or so distinct CDR3 sequences, more than 45% of them singletons. The sequencing sample was made of peripheral blood or thyroid tissue (not recorded which). The source of these receptors is a woman aged 18-30 years with Graves' hyperthyroidism.

As for this clonotype: A much larger clone sits a single nucleotide away, making a read error possible. The V and J genes are TRBV7-8 and TRBJ2-7; TRBD1 might be the D (5 bases). The CDR3 runs to 17 residues. Germline V gene data show CDR1 as SGHVS and CDR2 as FQNEAQ. As DNA, the CDR3 is TGCGCCAGCAGCGAAAGGATGTCGACAGCCACCACCTACGAGCAGTGCTTC. This codes for CASSERMSTATTYEQCF.

Points on this clonotype: The conserved phenylalanine or tryptophan is not found at the CDR3 terminus, so this likely reflects a read error. The rearrangement joins TRBV2 to TRBJ1-5; D not certain. Germline CDR1 reads SNHLY; CDR2 reads FYNNEI. The CDR3 extends over 13 amino acids. V was shortened by 4 bases and J by 6 bases, with 10 bases between the two germline ends. For the CDR3, the DNA is TGTGCCAGCAGTGCTTGGGTCGGTCAGCCCCAGCATTAT. Residues: CASSAWVGQPQHY.

This clonotype has ten or more counts. This chain joins TRBV20-1 and TRBJ1-1; perhaps TRBD1 as D (5 bases). Germline V gene data show CDR1 as DFQATT and CDR2 as SNEGSKA (reference sequence). The CDR3 runs to 15 residues. The V gene lost 5 bases and the J gene lost 0 bases, with 16 bases spanning the gap. DNA of the CDR3: TGCAGTGCTCGGTCCGGGACCGACGTGAACACTGAAGCTTTCTTT. Encoded protein: CSARSGTDVNTEAFF.

The chain recombines TRBV25-1 with TRBJ2-7, with D possibly being TRBD2 (5 bases). CDR1 and CDR2 from the germline V gene are MGHDK and SYGVNS. Trimming left V 3 bases short and J 3 bases short, with 12 bases between. This CDR3 is 14 amino acids long. For the CDR3, the DNA is TGTGCCAGCAGTGAGTCGGACGGGGTCTACGAGCAGTACTTC. Translated: CASSESDGVYEQYF.

This rearrangement joins TRBV7-9 to TRBJ2-7; TRBD2 agrees at 12 bases. Looked up from germline, CDR1 is SEHNR and CDR2 is FQNEAQ (reference sequence). This CDR3 comprises 15 residues. Losses at the gene ends were 6 bases for V and 2 bases for J; bases not matched to a gene: 5. In nucleotides, the CDR3 is TGTGCCAGCAGTTGGACTAGCGGGACCGCCTACGAGCAGTACTTC. Translation: CASSWTSGTAYEQYF. Full variable domain (rest looked up from reference TRBV7-9 and TRBJ2-7): DTGVSQNPRHKITKRGQNVTFRCDPISEHNRLYWYRQTLGQGPEFLTYFQNEAQLEKSRLLSDRFSAERPKGSFSTLEIQRTEQGDSAMYLCASSWTSGTAYEQYFGPGTRLTVT.

This clonotype was seen more than once but under ten times. V usage is TRBV20-1 and J usage is TRBJ2-2; 13 bases map to TRBD2. J was trimmed by 0 bases and V by 1 base; bases with no gene match: 2. The CDR3 loop spans 17 amino acids. The germline CDR1 and CDR2 sequences are DFQATT and SNEGSKA (reference sequence). This chain's CDR3 is CSARGTSGSANTGELFF. As DNA, the CDR3 is TGCAGTGCTAGAGGGACTAGCGGGAGCGCGAACACCGGGGAGCTGTTTTTT.

This clonotype was seen ten or more times. The chain combines TRBV10-3 with TRBJ2-5; no clear D gene. This CDR3 contains 15 residues. Germline CDR1 is ENHRY and CDR2 is SYGVKD. V gave up 4 bases and J gave up 2 bases, with 14 bases separating them. This CDR3 is CAISAFGSDQETQYF. For the CDR3, the DNA is TGTGCCATCAGTGCTTTTGGATCCGATCAAGAGACCCAGTACTTC.

This clonotype showed up many times. This rearrangement joins TRBV7-2 to TRBJ2-7; no clear D. CDR1 and CDR2 (germline): SGHTA, FQGNSA. V was clipped by 2 bases and J by 3 bases, with 8 bases between them. The CDR3 length is 13 residues. The CDR3 DNA reads TGTGCCAGCAGCTTAAACTACAACTACGAGCAGTACTTC. Its protein product is CASSLNYNYEQYF.

Concerning this clonotype itself: A much larger clone is a single base away; this may be a read error. The chain is built from TRBV6-5 and TRBJ2-5; tentative D call: TRBD2 (7 bases). The CDR3 runs 14 residues. Germline assignment: CDR1 MNHEY and CDR2 SVGAGI. The CDR3 nucleotides read TGTGCCAGCAAGATTCGCGGGGGACAAGAGACCCGGTACTTC. Translation gives CASKIRGGQETRYF.

This clonotype turned up a few times. This chain joins TRBV6-2 or TRBV6-3 and TRBJ1-1; tentatively, D is TRBD1 (6 bases). The V gene's germline CDR1 is MNHEY and CDR2 SVGEGT. There are 14 residues in the CDR3. V was shortened by 3 bases and J by 8 bases, with 16 bases between the two germline ends. The CDR3 DNA reads as TGTGCCAGCAGTTATCTAGCTGCAGGGGAGGAAGCTTTCTTT. This translates into CASSYLAAGEEAFF.

This clonotype occurred many times. This chain joins TRBV5-1 and TRBJ2-7; TRBD2 agrees at 9 bases. With V trimmed by 5 bases and J by 5 bases, 11 bases remained unmatched. The CDR3 length is 15 residues. Germline V gene data show CDR1 as SGHRS and CDR2 as YFSETQ. The CDR3 loop reads CASSTAGIAGDEQYF. Here the CDR3 DNA reads TGCGCCAGCAGTACAGCGGGAATAGCGGGAGACGAGCAGTACTTC.

This clonotype was seen at least ten times. The chain is built from TRBV2 and TRBJ1-4; 7 nucleotides align to TRBD1. The V and J ends lost 3 bases and 4 bases, in that order; junction bases with no gene match: 2. The V gene's germline CDR1 is SNHLY and CDR2 FYNNEI. The CDR3 loop spans 14 amino acids. The CDR3 nucleotides read TGTGCCAGCAGTGAGGACAGGTTTAATGAAAAACTGTTTTTT. It translates to CASSEDRFNEKLFF. Looking up the rest from reference TRBV2 and TRBJ1-4 gives the full variable domain: EPEVTQTPSHQVTQMGQEVILRCVPISNHLYFYWYRQILGQKVEFLVSFYNNEISEKSEIFDDQFSVERPDGSNFTLKIRSTKLEDSAMYFCASSEDRFNEKLFFGSGTQLSVL.

This clonotype has a single count. This sequence joins TRBV20-1 and TRBJ2-5; 13 bases are shared with TRBD2. The J call could be wrong; TRBJ2-1 is a better fit for the DNA end. Looked up from germline, CDR1 is DFQATT and CDR2 is SNEGSKA (reference sequence). CDR3 length: 16 amino acids. CDR3 region: CSARPWTSGSLDEQFF. The DNA for the CDR3 is TGCAGTGCTAGACCCTGGACTAGCGGGAGTCTCGATGAGCAGTTCTTC.

Points on this clonotype: A much larger clone sits a single nucleotide away, making a read error possible. The chain carries TRBV20-1 and TRBJ2-7, with TRBD2 matching over 8 bases. The germline V gene encodes CDR1 DFQATT and CDR2 SNEGSKA (reference sequence). The CDR3 runs 12 residues. J was trimmed by 7 bases and V by 6 bases; bases with no gene match: 8. CDR3 DNA sequence: TGCAGTGCGACTAGCGTGTACAATGAGCAGTACTTC. Its translation: CSATSVYNEQYF.

In this sample, this clonotype turned up many times. The V call is TRBV4-1, the J call TRBJ2-7; TRBD2 aligns across 11 bases. This CDR3 has 17 amino acids. CDR1 and CDR2 from the germline V gene are MGHRA and YSYEKL. With 0 bases clipped from V and 1 base from J, the junction kept 5 bases outside the gene matches. The CDR3 sequence is CASSQERTSGRSYEQYF. The CDR3 nucleotides are TGCGCCAGCAGCCAAGAACGGACTAGCGGGCGGTCCTACGAGCAGTACTTC.

This clonotype showed up just a few times. The chain is built from TRBV27 and TRBJ2-7; D perhaps matches TRBD2 (6 bases). With 2 bases removed from V and 7 bases from J, the gap between germline ends came to 12 bases. CDR1 is MNHEY and CDR2 is SMNVEV in the germline V gene (reference sequence). The CDR3 consists of 13 residues. CDR3 sequence: CASSLSEGREQYF. The CDR3, as DNA: TGTGCCAGCAGTTTAAGCGAAGGGAGGGAGCAGTACTTC.

This clonotype was counted ten times or more. CDR3 protein: CATSDRTGGRNYEQYF. The CDR3, as DNA: TGTGCCACCAGTGATCGGACAGGGGGGCGAAACTACGAGCAGTACTTC. The chain recombines TRBV24-1 with TRBJ2-7; 10 positions agree with TRBD1. V was pared by 3 bases and J by 3 bases, with 7 bases of the junction left unmatched. Germline CDR1 reads KGHDR; CDR2 reads SFDVKD. CDR3 size: 16 residues.

The chain is built from TRBV12-3 or TRBV12-4 and TRBJ2-1; 12 bases align to TRBD2. The ends lost 5 bases at V and 12 bases at J; junction bases unmatched: 11. There are 15 residues in the CDR3. CDR3 protein: CASSEGGLAGLGQFF. The CDR3 region has the DNA TGTGCCAGCAGTGAAGGGGGACTAGCGGGCCTTGGGCAGTTCTTC.

A few counts support this clonotype. The V and J genes are TRBV2 and TRBJ1-2; D is perhaps TRBD1 (6 bases). The CDR3 length is 13 residues. Trimming pared 5 bases from V and 8 bases from J, leaving 15 bases between. CDR1 is SNHLY, CDR2 FYNNEI, per germline. The CDR3 DNA reads TGTGCCAGCAGTCATGGGGGGGCAAAGGGCTACACCTTC. It codes for CASSHGGAKGYTF.

This clonotype was observed a handful of times. The gene calls are TRBV7-9 and TRBJ2-1; D gene uncertain. Germline values: CDR1 SEHNR, CDR2 FQNEAQ (reference sequence). CDR3 size: 12 residues. Trimming took off 4 bases at V and 9 bases at J, with 10 bases between the two ends. This CDR3 reads CASSSVVAEQFF. CDR3 nucleotide sequence: TGTGCCAGCAGCTCCGTAGTAGCTGAGCAGTTCTTC.

The J gene is TRBJ2-3, the V gene TRBV19; 10 nucleotides align to TRBD1. The J segment lost 2 bases and the V segment lost 4 bases, leaving 6 bases of the junction unmatched. The CDR3 consists of 16 residues. Germline V gene data show CDR1 as LNHDA and CDR2 as SQIVND (reference sequence). The CDR3 nucleotides are TGTGCCAGTAGTAGGGACAGGGGATCTATCACAGATACGCAGTATTTT. Translated: CASSRDRGSITDTQYF.

This clonotype appeared many times. V is TRBV20-1 and J is TRBJ1-1, with D unclear. In germline, CDR1 is DFQATT, CDR2 SNEGSKA (reference sequence). The CDR3 runs 13 residues. The V end was cut by 5 bases, the J end by 1 base, with 11 bases between. The CDR3 bases are TGCAGTGCTTTAAGGGTAACGAACACTGAAGCTTTCTTT. Amino acid sequence: CSALRVTNTEAFF.

In its sample, this clonotype was seen many times. CDR3: CSALQGRNYGYTF. The CDR3 coding sequence is TGCAGTGCTTTACAGGGGAGGAACTATGGCTACACCTTC. The V call is TRBV20-1, the J call TRBJ1-2; 7 bases agree with TRBD1. Trimming at V came to 5 bases and at J to 2 bases, leaving 5 bases not matched to a gene. Germline V gene data show CDR1 as DFQATT and CDR2 as SNEGSKA (reference sequence). The CDR3 extends over 13 amino acids.

This clonotype was seen a few times. This chain uses TRBV4-1 with TRBJ1-3, with D unclear. The CDR3 runs 15 residues. Deletions cut 0 bases from V and 0 bases from J, with 6 bases between. Germline assignment: CDR1 MGHRA and CDR2 YSYEKL. The DNA for the CDR3 is TGCGCCAGCAGCCAAGAGTCCCTCTCTGGAAACACCATATATTTT. Protein: CASSQESLSGNTIYF.

At least ten counts were recorded for this clonotype. V usage is TRBV10-3 and J usage is TRBJ2-5, with 7 bases aligning to TRBD1. The germline V gene encodes CDR1 ENHRY and CDR2 SYGVKD. There are 13 residues in the CDR3. V lost 5 bases to trimming and J lost 2 bases; unmatched junction nucleotides: 2. The CDR3 loop is CAISMGQQETQYF. The CDR3 coding sequence is TGTGCCATCAGTATGGGACAGCAAGAGACCCAGTACTTC.

As concerns this clonotype: A much larger clone lies a single base off, so this may be a read error. The rearrangement joins TRBV7-6 to TRBJ2-7, with D perhaps matching TRBD1 (6 bases). Germline V gene lookup returns CDR1 SGHVS and CDR2 FNYEAQ. The V and J ends lost 4 bases and 2 bases respectively, with 15 bases between them. This CDR3 contains 15 residues. The CDR3 loop reads CASSSEQGNPYEQYF. As DNA, the CDR3 is TGTGCCAGCAGCTCGGAACAGGGTAACCCCTACGAGCAGTACTTC.